The source of this T cell receptor beta chain is a study of beta chain features in type 1 diabetes. The CDR3 consists of 15 residues. Unmatched junction bases numbered 4, after V lost 1 base and J lost 4 bases. In germline, CDR1 is KGHSH, CDR2 LQKENI. The study, taken as a whole, reports: A pattern of fewer insertions and more deletions at VDJ junctions was seen in type 1 diabetes patients. The study left unresolved whether HLA type influences TCRB rearrangement.

About this clone itself: Its antigen is still unknown.

The investigators reverse transcribed all of the isolated RNA, so they sequenced expressed TCRB transcripts. Clones were sequenced by immunoSEQ multiplex PCR, and TCRdb holds only the in-frame ones, with some missing. The sample has 150,000 to 170,000 clones; 7.5% to 10% are singletons. The V and J genes are TRBV18 and TRBJ2-7; the match to TRBD2 covers 10 bases. The clonotype comes from a man aged 18-30 years in good health. What was sequenced was central memory CD4+ T cells from blood. Written as DNA, the CDR3 is TGTGCCAGCTCACCACGGGGGACTAGCGCTTACGAGCAGTACTTC. Translating gives CASSPRGTSAYEQYF.